A single T cell receptor beta chain is shown here with its context. Its antigen remains unidentified. The table came from immunoSEQ multiplex PCR; TCRdb's copy has only in-frame clones and leaves some out. The table includes some 120,000 clones, over 85% detected once. V was clipped by 3 bases and J by 2 bases; unmatched bases: 7. Germline V gene lookup returns CDR1 MGHRA and CDR2 YSYEKL. The CDR3 is 15 amino acids. Surgeons resected thymus tissue during corrective heart surgery. Donors were healthy Finnish babies undergoing corrective operations for congenital heart defects. These data originate in a study of human thymus T cells. Notes on the study in general: Use of V and J genes seemed skewed within the thymic and blood repertoires.

This sequence was found in a boy in the first two years of life with a congenital heart defect but otherwise immunologically healthy. The V gene is TRBV4-1, the J gene TRBJ2-7; TRBD1 matches 7 bases. The specimen sequenced was thymus tissue. CDR3 sequence (DNA): TGCGCCAGCAGCCAGGGATCGGGACAGCCCTACGAGCAGTACTTC. This codes for CASSQGSGQPYEQYF.